The 30 T cell receptor beta chains presented below share a single source sample, sequenced in a study of shared clonotypes between healthy human individuals. Profiling relied on immunoSEQ multiplex PCR, and the TCRdb table lists in-frame clones only, not all of them. The sample has some 2,100,000 clones, 90% to 97% seen once. Sequenced material: naive CD4+ T cells sorted from blood. Subset given: CD45RA+ positively selected. The origin of the receptors is a man aged 18 to 29 in good health.

The rearrangement uses TRBV6-4 and TRBJ1-2, with 8 bases identical to TRBD1. After removal of 5 bases from V and 8 bases from J, the junction contained 7 bases not matched to a gene. The CDR3 totals 13 residues. From germline, CDR1 is MRHNA and CDR2 SNTAGT. The CDR3 sequence is CASSHGQGRGYTF. CDR3 sequence (DNA): TGTGCCAGCAGTCACGGACAGGGACGCGGCTACACCTTC.

The chain recombines TRBV5-4 with TRBJ2-3, with 11 bases matching TRBD2. Germline V gene data show CDR1 as SGHNT and CDR2 as YYREEE (reference sequence). The length of the CDR3 is 16 residues. Trimming at V came to 4 bases and at J to 3 bases, leaving 7 bases not matched to a gene. The CDR3 DNA is TGTGCCAGCAGCCTTAGCGGGGGGGCCCTAACAGATACGCAGTATTTT. Protein: CASSLSGGALTDTQYF.

Worth noting for this clone: Different DNA sequences within this sample yield the same CDR3. This chain uses TRBV7-9 with TRBJ2-7, with D possibly called TRBD1 or TRBD2 (5 bases each). Per the germline V gene, CDR1 is SEHNR and CDR2 is FQNEAQ (reference sequence). Trimming stripped 5 bases from V and 3 bases from J, with 11 bases between. The CDR3 is 13 residues long. DNA for the CDR3: TGTGCCAGCAGCCTTGGGGGAGTCTACGAGCAGTACTTC. This translates into CASSLGGVYEQYF.

This chain joins TRBV4-3 and TRBJ1-6; 7 nucleotides agree with TRBD1. The CDR3 has 16 residues. Looked up from germline, CDR1 is LGHNA and CDR2 is YSLEER. The V and J ends lost 1 base and 4 bases, in that order; junction bases with no gene match: 4. This chain's CDR3 is CASSQAGTAYNSPLHF. CDR3 nucleotides: TGCGCCAGCAGCCAAGCCGGGACAGCATATAATTCACCCCTCCACTTT.

The chain couples TRBV15 to TRBJ1-3; D gene uncertain. With 0 bases removed from V and 0 bases from J, the gap between germline ends came to 15 bases. The germline gives CDR1 LNHNV, CDR2 YYDKDF (reference sequence). This CDR3 region has 18 residues. The CDR3 protein is CATSRDRASATSGNTIYF. CDR3 coding DNA: TGTGCCACCAGCAGAGATCGGGCGTCTGCCACCTCTGGAAACACCATATATTTT.

The chain joins TRBV29-1 to TRBJ2-1; 10 positions agree with TRBD2. V gave up 6 bases and J gave up 0 bases; unmatched junction bases: 2. CDR3 length: 14 amino acids. Germline values: CDR1 SQVTM, CDR2 ANQGSEA. The CDR3 DNA follows: TGCAGCGTAAGCGGGAGGGTCTCCTACAATGAGCAGTTCTTC. Protein sequence: CSVSGRVSYNEQFF.

The chain combines TRBV5-4 with TRBJ2-5, with D perhaps matching TRBD1 (6 bases). This CDR3 has 13 amino acids. Germline V gene data show CDR1 as SGHNT and CDR2 as YYREEE (reference sequence). Trimming cost V 2 bases and J 5 bases, with 10 bases left between them. CDR3: CASSFGGFETQYF. CDR3 coding DNA: TGTGCCAGCAGCTTTGGGGGCTTTGAGACCCAGTACTTC.

The chain recombines TRBV5-4 with TRBJ2-7; 8 bases line up with TRBD2. Trimming took 1 base from V and 6 from J; bases not matched to a gene: 6. The length of the CDR3 is 14 residues. The germline CDR1 and CDR2 sequences are SGHNT and YYREEE (reference sequence). CDR3 coding DNA: TGTGCCAGCAGCTTGCAGCGGGAGAGGGGCGAGCAGTACTTC. Encoded protein: CASSLQRERGEQYF.

In this sample, this clone turned up once. V is TRBV2 and J is TRBJ2-1, with 13 bases aligning to TRBD2. This CDR3 is 15 amino acids long. In germline, CDR1 is SNHLY, CDR2 FYNNEI. J was trimmed by 4 bases and V by 8 bases; bases with no gene match: 5. CDR3 region: CASDPLAGGYNEQFF. CDR3 coding DNA: TGTGCCAGCGACCCACTAGCGGGGGGGTACAATGAGCAGTTCTTC.

The V gene is TRBV19, the J gene TRBJ2-5, with D perhaps TRBD2 (5 bases). V dropped 3 bases and J dropped 5 bases, with 13 bases sitting between them. The CDR3 totals 14 residues. Per the germline V gene, CDR1 is LNHDA and CDR2 is SQIVND (reference sequence). This CDR3 reads CASSIGLGVETQYF. Written as DNA, the CDR3 is TGTGCCAGTAGTATTGGGCTCGGGGTGGAGACCCAGTACTTC. The variable domain in full, with the rest retrieved from reference TRBV19 and TRBJ2-5, is DGGITQSPKYLFRKEGQNVTLSCEQNLNHDAMYWYRQDPGQGLRLIYYSQIVNDFQKGDIAEGYSVSREKKESFPLTVTSAQKNPTAFYLCASSIGLGVETQYFGPGTRLLVL.

The genes are TRBV5-8 and TRBJ1-5, with D perhaps TRBD1 (5 bases). Germline V CDR1 and CDR2: SGHTS, YDEGEE. The CDR3 is 15 residues long. Trimming pared 1 base from V and 1 base from J, leaving 9 bases between. The CDR3 DNA is TGTGCCAGCAGCTTGTCCGGGGGAAGCAATCAGCCCCAGCATTTT. Translating it yields CASSLSGGSNQPQHF.

V usage is TRBV11-3 and J usage is TRBJ2-3; TRBD1 might be the D (6 bases). Germline CDR1 reads SGHNT; CDR2 reads YENEEA. Trimming took off 1 base at V and 3 bases at J, with 17 bases between the two ends. The CDR3 extends over 17 amino acids. In DNA, the CDR3 is TGTGCCAGCAGCTTAGGTTACCTCCAGGGGAGAACAGATACGCAGTATTTT. Its translation: CASSLGYLQGRTDTQYF.

CDR3 region: CASRVGTGLGQPQHF. CDR3 in DNA: TGCGCCAGCAGGGTCGGGACAGGGTTAGGACAGCCCCAGCATTTT. The chain is built from TRBV5-1 and TRBJ1-5, with 9 bases identical to TRBD1. CDR1 and CDR2 (germline): SGHRS, YFSETQ. V lost 5 bases and J lost 7; bases outside the gene matches: 10. The CDR3 has 15 amino acids.

This clone has only one observation. The gene calls are TRBV7-2 and TRBJ2-2, with 7 positions matching TRBD1. J lost 13 bases, V lost 2 bases, and 7 bases had no gene match. The CDR3 is 13 residues long. Germline assignment: CDR1 SGHTA and CDR2 FQGNSA. CDR3 in amino acids: CASSLQQGPRLFF. The CDR3 DNA reads as TGTGCCAGCAGCTTACAACAGGGGCCCCGGCTGTTTTTT.

The chain combines TRBV5-1 with TRBJ2-6; no firm D call. Per germline, CDR1 SGHRS and CDR2 YFSETQ. Between the trimmed V and J ends, which lost 5 bases and 0 bases, there was a span of 12 bases. This CDR3 spans 16 amino acids. CDR3 nucleotide sequence: TGCGCCAGCAGTCGCGTAGGTAGCTCTGGGGCCAACGTCCTGACTTTC. It specifies CASSRVGSSGANVLTF.

This clone was seen only a few times. The rearrangement links TRBV4-3 to TRBJ1-6, with unresolved D. The CDR3 is 16 residues long. In germline, CDR1 is LGHNA, CDR2 YSLEER. V gave up 0 bases and J gave up 5 bases, with 11 bases separating them. The CDR3 protein is CASSQDWVADNSPLHF. The CDR3 nucleotides read TGCGCCAGCAGCCAAGATTGGGTGGCAGATAATTCACCCCTCCACTTT.

The chain is built from TRBV27 and TRBJ1-3; D is ambiguous. The germline V gene has CDR1 MNHEY and CDR2 SMNVEV (reference sequence). The CDR3 spans 15 residues. V was cut by 2 bases and J by 5 bases, with 13 bases left in between. CDR3 residues: CASSLEGGSRNTIYF. CDR3 DNA: TGTGCCAGCAGTTTAGAGGGAGGGTCTCGAAACACCATATATTTT.

This clone occurred once. This chain links TRBV6-1 with TRBJ1-5; D might be TRBD1 (5 bases). Germline CDR1 and CDR2: MNHNS and SASEGT. The CDR3 has 15 amino acids. The germline V and J ends were trimmed by 1 base and 3 bases, with 10 bases remaining between them. This chain's CDR3 is CASSEVPGINQPQHF. In nucleotides, the CDR3 is TGTGCCAGCAGTGAAGTCCCAGGGATCAATCAGCCCCAGCATTTT.

The chain uses TRBV5-1 and TRBJ2-7, with 10 nucleotides matching TRBD1. This CDR3 is built from 15 residues. Germline V gene sequence: CDR1 SGHRS, CDR2 YFSETQ. The V and J ends lost 2 bases and 0 bases, in that order; junction bases with no gene match: 2. CDR3 bases: TGCGCCAGCAGCTTTTGGACAGGGGGCTCCTACGAGCAGTACTTC. This codes for CASSFWTGGSYEQYF.

The chain is built from TRBV19 and TRBJ1-4; possibly TRBD1 for D (5 bases). Between the trimmed V and J ends, which lost 5 bases and 7 bases, there was a span of 26 bases. The CDR3 is made up of 18 amino acids. Germline assignment: CDR1 LNHDA and CDR2 SQIVND (reference sequence). CDR3 in amino acids: CASSAFWTLTLNREKLFF. The CDR3 DNA reads as TGTGCCAGTAGTGCTTTCTGGACACTCACCCTTAATCGTGAAAAACTGTTTTTT.

This clone was detected only once. The chain recombines TRBV5-1 with TRBJ2-3, with D possibly TRBD1 on 5 matching bases. V lost 2 bases, J lost 1 base, and 11 bases lay in between. The CDR3 has 15 residues. Germline V gives CDR1 SGHRS, CDR2 YFSETQ. Written as DNA, the CDR3 is TGCGCCAGCAGCTTAACCGACAGACGCACAGATACGCAGTATTTT. Translation gives CASSLTDRRTDTQYF.

This chain joins TRBV18 and TRBJ1-1; 10 bases agree with TRBD1. CDR1 is KGHSH and CDR2 is LQKENI in the germline V gene. The J segment lost 3 bases and the V segment lost 3 bases, leaving 7 bases of the junction unmatched. CDR3 length: 16 residues. CDR3 loop: CASSPMGQGSYTEAFF. In DNA form, the CDR3 reads TGTGCCAGCTCACCTATGGGACAGGGGAGTTACACTGAAGCTTTCTTT. Looking up the rest from reference TRBV18 and TRBJ1-1 gives the full variable domain: NAGVMQNPRHLVRRRGQEARLRCSPMKGHSHVYWYRQLPEEGLKFMVYLQKENIIDESGMPKERFSAEFPKEGPSILRIQQVVRGDSAAYFCASSPMGQGSYTEAFFGQGTRLTVV.

The chain joins TRBV2 to TRBJ2-1; the D is unclear. The CDR3 length is 14 residues. Germline CDR1 reads SNHLY; CDR2 reads FYNNEI. V lost 10 bases and J lost 0, with 13 bases in between. The CDR3 region is CATLEGSSYNEQFF. In DNA form, the CDR3 reads TGTGCCACCCTGGAAGGCAGCTCCTACAATGAGCAGTTCTTC.

J is TRBJ1-1 and V is TRBV5-1, with D possibly matching TRBD1 (5 bases). Between the trimmed V and J ends, which lost 4 bases and 0 bases, there was a span of 10 bases. This CDR3 spans 14 amino acids. In germline, CDR1 is SGHRS, CDR2 YFSETQ. The CDR3 DNA reads TGCGCCAGCAGCGCGACAGTTCTGAACACTGAAGCTTTCTTT. It translates to CASSATVLNTEAFF.

The V gene is TRBV5-1, the J gene TRBJ2-2; tentatively, D is TRBD1 or TRBD2 (5 bases each). This CDR3 is 17 amino acids long. V was trimmed by 0 bases and J by 1 base, leaving 13 bases between them. CDR1 SGHRS and CDR2 YFSETQ come from the germline V gene. Here the CDR3 DNA reads TGCGCCAGCAGCTTGGCCGTGACAGCGGTGAACACCGGGGAGCTGTTTTTT. Residues: CASSLAVTAVNTGELFF. Full variable domain (rest looked up from reference TRBV5-1 and TRBJ2-2): KAGVTQTPRYLIKTRGQQVTLSCSPISGHRSVSWYQQTPGQGLQFLFEYFSETQRNKGNFPGRFSGRQFSNSRSEMNVSTLELGDSALYLCASSLAVTAVNTGELFFGEGSRLTVL.

This chain joins TRBV5-5 and TRBJ2-7; D unresolved. Trimming took off 1 base at V and 9 bases at J, with 8 bases between the two ends. CDR3 length: 11 residues. Germline values: CDR1 SGHKS, CDR2 YYEKEE (reference sequence). In nucleotides, the CDR3 is TGTGCCAGCAGCTTGCGAGGACCGCAGTACTTC. This sequence encodes CASSLRGPQYF.

The chain recombines TRBV30 with TRBJ2-1, with TRBD2 matching over 8 bases. The CDR3 is 13 amino acids. V lost 5 bases, J lost 3 bases, and 3 bases stayed unmatched. From germline, CDR1 is GTSNPN and CDR2 SVGIG (reference sequence). The CDR3 coding sequence is TGTGCCTGGGGAGCGGGAGTCTACAATGAGCAGTTCTTC. Amino acids: CAWGAGVYNEQFF.

This chain connects TRBV6-1 to TRBJ2-5; 8 nucleotides match TRBD2. The CDR3 consists of 13 residues. Trimming removed 11 bases from V and 5 bases from J; junction bases left unmatched: 10. Germline V gives CDR1 MNHNS, CDR2 SASEGT. The CDR3 DNA sequence: TGTGCCTCAAGGCCGGGGGGGGTGGAGACCCAGTACTTC. This codes for CASRPGGVETQYF.

The rearrangement links TRBV10-1 to TRBJ2-3; TRBD2 matches 8 bases. The CDR3 is 14 amino acids. J gave up 4 bases and V 5 bases, and 5 bases lay outside the gene matches. Per the germline V gene, CDR1 is WNHNN and CDR2 is SYGVQD (reference sequence). The CDR3 reads CASSREGQSDTQYF. In DNA, the CDR3 is TGCGCCAGCAGTCGGGAGGGCCAGTCAGATACGCAGTATTTT.

The rearrangement uses TRBV18 and TRBJ2-3, with 8 bases matching TRBD2. The germline V gene encodes CDR1 KGHSH and CDR2 LQKENI. The CDR3 totals 16 residues. With 3 bases clipped from V and 1 base from J, the junction kept 6 bases outside the gene matches. This chain's CDR3 is CASSPWSGSGTDTQYF. The CDR3, as DNA: TGTGCCAGCTCACCCTGGAGCGGGAGTGGCACAGATACGCAGTATTTT.